The 5 T cell receptor beta chains presented below share a single source sample, sequenced in a study of blood T cell repertoires in COVID-19. Sequencing used immunoSEQ multiplex PCR; TCRdb keeps in-frame clones, though not all of them. This table has 120,000 or so clones, 80% appearing once. Specimen: peripheral blood. These receptors were collected from a human donor in a cohort sampled during active COVID-19.

The CDR3 DNA follows: TGTGCCAGCAGCTTAAACGCGGGGAACACTGAAGCTTTCTTT. It is translated as CASSLNAGNTEAFF. The gene calls are TRBV7-3 and TRBJ1-1; D is ambiguous. From germline, CDR1 is SGHTA and CDR2 FQGTGA. This CDR3 is built from 14 residues. The germline V and J ends were trimmed by 1 base and 1 base, with 7 bases remaining between them.

V gene TRBV19 combines with J gene TRBJ1-1, with D unclear. The germline CDR1 and CDR2 sequences are LNHDA and SQIVND (reference sequence). This CDR3 has 13 amino acids. The V and J ends lost 6 bases and 0 bases respectively, with 8 bases between them. CDR3 DNA: TGTGCCAGTAGGAGAAGTTTGAACACTGAAGCTTTCTTT. This translates into CASRRSLNTEAFF.

This clone turned up a few times. J is TRBJ2-5 and V is TRBV11-2; 7 bases agree with TRBD1. V was clipped by 6 bases and J by 4 bases; unmatched bases: 2. The CDR3 has 12 amino acids. From germline, CDR1 is SGHAT and CDR2 FQNNGV. Here the CDR3 DNA reads TGTGCCAGCAGTCGACAGGGAGAGACCCAGTACTTC. Its translation is CASSRQGETQYF.

This chain connects TRBV5-1 to TRBJ1-1; no clear D. CDR1 and CDR2 from the germline V gene are SGHRS and YFSETQ. This CDR3 has 14 residues. Deletions cut 2 bases from V and 1 base from J, with 9 bases between. CDR3 nucleotides: TGCGCCAGCAGCTTTATTCCCGGGAACACTGAAGCTTTCTTT. Protein: CASSFIPGNTEAFF.

This clone was observed a single time. The V call is TRBV9, the J call TRBJ2-1; 8 bases map to TRBD2. CDR3 length equals 17 residues. J gave up 8 bases and V 0 bases, and 13 bases lay outside the gene matches. Per germline, CDR1 SGDLS and CDR2 YYNGEE. CDR3 coding DNA: TGTGCCAGCAGCGTAGGAGCGGGAGTAGTAGGGGTTGATGAGCAGTTCTTC. The encoded protein is CASSVGAGVVGVDEQFF.